The rows below give T cell receptor beta chains drawn from one sample of a study of T cell changes during pregnancy in multiple sclerosis. TCRdb's copy holds only in-frame clones and misses some; the assay was immunoSEQ multiplex PCR. The table records about 36,000 clones, around 93% of them present only once. Sequences were derived from CD4+ T cells from peripheral blood mononuclear cells, sampled in the first trimester of pregnancy. The receptors stem from a female donor with multiple sclerosis, enrolled in a pregnancy study. Both conserved end residues are part of each CDR3. The order of the fields is J gene, D gene, clone size, V gene, CDR3 protein, CDR3 DNA. A D gene is named only where the DNA matches it firmly. Some rows have no size entry. The others give once, few or many, or a class for an expanded clone.

TRBJ2-6	TRBD2	NA	TRBV7-2	CASSLVLLAGAGANVLTF	TGTGCCAGCAGCTTAGTTCTCCTAGCGGGAGCCGGGGCCAACGTCCTGACTTTC
TRBJ2-5	TRBD2	NA	TRBV5-1	CASSEGTSGQETQYF	TGCGCCAGCAGCGAGGGGACTAGCGGCCAAGAGACCCAGTACTTC
TRBJ2-3	NA	NA	TRBV28	CASRHGPRDTQYF	TGTGCCAGCAGACATGGGCCCCGAGATACGCAGTATTTT
TRBJ2-1	TRBD2	few	TRBV28	CASSSSGTNHNEQFF	TGTGCCAGCAGCTCTAGCGGGACAAACCACAATGAGCAGTTCTTC
TRBJ2-7	TRBD2	NA	TRBV4-2	CASRQTTSDSYEQYF	TGTGCCAGCAGGCAAACCACTAGCGACTCCTACGAGCAGTACTTC
TRBJ2-4	TRBD1	NA	TRBV5-8	CASSFPGQGVIAKNIQYF	TGTGCCAGCAGCTTCCCGGGACAGGGGGTTATCGCCAAAAACATTCAGTACTTC
TRBJ2-4	NA	NA	TRBV5-1	CASSSGVVKNIQYF	TGCGCCAGCAGCTCCGGTGTCGTCAAAAACATTCAGTACTTC
TRBJ2-1	TRBD2	NA	TRBV9	CASSAIGGGSSYNEQFF	TGTGCCAGCAGCGCGATCGGCGGGGGGAGCTCCTACAATGAGCAGTTCTTC
TRBJ2-5	NA	NA	TRBV19	CASSIGETAKKETQYF	TGTGCCAGTAGTATAGGAGAGACAGCGAAGAAAGAGACCCAGTACTTC
TRBJ1-2	TRBD1	few	TRBV19	CASSIAGTEGYGYTF	TGTGCCAGTAGTATAGCCGGGACAGAAGGCTATGGCTACACCTTC
TRBJ1-1	NA	NA	TRBV25-1	CASRESEAFF	TGTGCCAGCAGGGAGAGTGAAGCTTTCTTT
TRBJ1-2	NA	NA	TRBV5-6	CASSLLGQFGYTF	TGTGCCAGCAGCCTCCTCGGACAGTTTGGCTACACCTTC
TRBJ2-7	NA	NA	TRBV9	CASSSQGRTDSEQYF	TGTGCCAGCAGCTCACAGGGGAGGACAGATTCGGAGCAGTACTTC
TRBJ2-1	NA	NA	TRBV9	CASSVAGVNEQFF	TGTGCCAGCAGCGTTGCCGGGGTCAATGAGCAGTTCTTC
TRBJ2-1	NA	NA	TRBV6-5	CASRRGVGTYNEQFF	TGTGCCAGCAGGCGGGGAGTGGGGACCTACAATGAGCAGTTCTTC
TRBJ1-3	NA	NA	TRBV6-5	CASSYSLSVGNTIYF	TGTGCCAGCAGTTATAGTCTCTCCGTGGGAAACACCATATATTTT